These 5 T cell receptor beta chains share one sample of origin, sequenced in a study of spatial heterogeneity in lung cancer. TCRdb independently ran MiXCR on the 5' RACE reads; one entry per CDR3 protein. The data hold roughly 26,000 distinct CDR3 sequences, with 6% observed a single time. Documented time point: blood at routine non-recurrence follow-up after resection. From tumor, nontumor lung or frozen PBMC, whole RNA was taken unsorted for sequencing. This specimen consisted of PBMCs, obtained at follow-up. These TCRs come from a male donor with early-stage non-small cell lung cancer.

Here the CDR3 reads CASSPPPTDTQYF. CDR3 DNA: TGTGCCAGCAGCCCGCCCCCCACAGATACGCAGTATTTT. The chain uses TRBV7-2 and TRBJ2-3; D gene ambiguous. The V end lost 5 bases, the J end lost 2 bases, and 8 bases lay between the germline ends. The CDR3 runs 13 residues. Germline lookup yields CDR1 SGHTA and CDR2 FQGNSA.

This clonotype was picked up many times. The chain links TRBV7-2 to TRBJ2-5, with D perhaps TRBD1 or TRBD2 (5 bases each). V was pared by 1 base and J by 1 base, with 10 bases between. Germline lookup yields CDR1 SGHTA and CDR2 FQGNSA. This CDR3 has 15 amino acids. CDR3 residues: CASSLELGTQETQYF. The CDR3 nucleotides are TGTGCCAGCAGCTTAGAGCTGGGGACCCAAGAGACCCAGTACTTC.

J is TRBJ2-4 and V is TRBV6-6, with D possibly TRBD2 on 5 matching bases. CDR3 length: 12 amino acids. V lost 6 bases and J lost 8, with 11 bases in between. The V gene's germline CDR1 is MNHNY and CDR2 SVGAGI (reference sequence). The CDR3 sequence: CASSPPEDIQYF. Written as DNA, the CDR3 is TGTGCCAGCAGCCCCCCGGAGGACATTCAGTACTTC.

Ten or more counts support this clonotype. The chain links TRBV10-3 to TRBJ2-7, with D tentatively TRBD2 (6 bases). The V gene lost 2 bases and the J gene lost 5 bases, with 16 bases spanning the gap. The CDR3 runs to 15 residues. CDR1 is ENHRY and CDR2 is SYGVKD in the germline V gene. The CDR3, as DNA: TGTGCCATCAGTGAGCTCCCCTCGACTAGTGACGAGCAGTACTTC. This codes for CAISELPSTSDEQYF.

This clonotype was found many times. This chain connects TRBV24-1 to TRBJ2-1; TRBD2 agrees at 14 bases. There are 18 residues in the CDR3. Per germline, CDR1 KGHDR and CDR2 SFDVKD. The junction had 7 bases not matched to a gene; V was cut back by 3 bases and J by 4 bases. CDR3 sequence reads: CATSDPGTSGSMYNEQFF. As DNA, the CDR3 is TGTGCCACCAGTGATCCCGGGACTAGCGGGAGTATGTACAATGAGCAGTTCTTC.